The T cell receptor (beta chain) under discussion was sequenced for a study of cytomegalovirus exposure and HLA in healthy donors. This clone is large (0.1 to 1%). This CDR3 has 14 residues. Germline CDR1 reads MNHNS; CDR2 reads SASEGT. Deletions cut 1 base from V and 1 base from J, with 8 bases between. Method: immunoSEQ multiplex PCR; TCRdb's copy keeps in-frame clones and lacks some. The sample shows roughly 60,000 clones, 92% of them seen only once. The sample consisted of PBMCs. This sequence originates from a woman aged 18 to 35 in good health and CMV-seronegative. J is TRBJ2-7 and V is TRBV6-1, with no clear D. Here the CDR3 reads CASSEEIGSYEQYF. The CDR3 DNA reads as TGTGCCAGCAGTGAAGAAATCGGGTCCTACGAGCAGTACTTC.